This T cell receptor beta chain was observed in a study of T cell responses to AZD1222 COVID-19 vaccine (dated by TCRdb to about 2021). With respect to the entire study: A total of over 230 trial participants underwent TCR sequencing, of whom 207 received two doses of AZD1222 and approximately 25 received two doses of the MenACWY control vaccine. Trial participants were enrolled by age into subgroups of 18-55, 56-69 and 70-plus years, and about 150, 27 and 61 TCR-sequenced participants, respectively, were included in these subgroups.

V gives up 0 bases and J gives up 0 bases, and the segment between their germline ends measures 10 bases. The CDR3 contains 16 residues, cysteine and phenylalanine counted. Left in the record is the CDR3 DNA by itself, 48 bases read in frame from the first base. The germline V gene yields SGHDT for CDR1 and YYEEEE for CDR2. The CDR3 regions of human TCRbeta chains were analyzed by immunosequencing. Per the source publication's procedure: TCRs in the repertoires were matched against a reference library of SARS-CoV-2-specific TCRs that had been generated with the MIRA antigen-specificity platform. Breadth meant the fraction of unique TCRs that were SARS-CoV-2-associated, whereas depth meant the fraction of total T cells that were SARS-CoV-2-associated. Each spike-specific TCR was assigned to its reactive spike region and to a CD4 or CD8 class using the MIRA data. Log10-transformed breadth and depth values were compared by one-way ANOVA with Sidak's multiple comparisons tests. What TCRdb holds here is the immuneACCESS table cut down to in-frame rearrangements. Part of the clones is not present; checked against another copy, under half of the missing clones reflect an unresolved V gene, and the others are unexplained. The V and J calls and clone size were taken over from that table, and D and trimming were inferred from the DNA. Within this sample are 90,000 to 120,000 clones, with 89% of them counted one time only. The ten top clones hold about 3% of the sample.

This clone appeared a single time. Its antigen has not been determined. No base quality information exists; no much larger clone differs at one position. Broader findings and caveats from the paper: Only a handful of AZD1222 recipients were SARS-CoV-2 seropositive at baseline, limiting conclusions about previously exposed vaccinees. Reportedly, close to half of the unique spike-specific TCRs recognized epitopes lying outside the regions that are mutated in the B.1.351 and B.1.1.7 variants. CD4 TCRs associated with the vaccine covered the entire spike protein, and the dominant responses were in regions 160-218 and 743-854. Because no day 14 peak-response samples were available, the repertoires could be characterized only after the peak T cell response. In the small 56-69-year group, the increase in depth fell short of significance, most likely because of low power. Participants were mostly white British and included more females than males, and it was suggested by the authors that clonal diversity may have been underestimated. After two AZD1222 doses, both the breadth and the depth of spike-specific TCRs were significantly higher than at day 0 and than in MenACWY recipients.

The time point label for this specimen denotes: baseline before first vaccination. The treatment or condition label, as the study defines it: meningococcal conjugate vaccine given as trial control. The vaccinee samples were drawn from two UK trials, COV001 and COV002, one of which was a single-blind randomized controlled phase 2/3 trial testing AZD1222 (ChAdOx1 nCoV-19) in healthy adults. For TCRbeta chain sequencing, PBMC samples from trial participants were taken at day 0 and at day 28 after the second dose. This chain joins TRBV5-6 to TRBJ1-3, with no confident D gene call. Sequencing was performed on peripheral blood, taken on day 0 of MenACWY control vaccination. This clonotype was sampled from an adult in good health. The CDR3 corresponds to CASSLAADNSGNTIYF. The DNA is TGTGCCAGCAGCTTGGCGGCCGACAACTCTGGAAACACCATATATTTT.